One sample yielded the 29 T cell receptor beta chains listed below, sequenced in a study of molecular identifiers for immune sequencing clone quantification. Each CDR3 protein gets one entry after TCRdb re-called the PCR reads with MiXCR. This table has some 320,000 distinct CDR3 sequences, over 20% appearing once. The sequencing input was naive CD8+ T cells from blood, with Jurkat cell RNA spiked in. Subset meaning: FACS-sorted CD8+CD4-CCR7+CD45RA+ naive T cells. These TCRs come from a human donor in good health. Some libraries in this study had Jurkat cell RNA spiked in.

This clonotype was counted ten times or more. The V gene is TRBV4-3, the J gene TRBJ1-1; D is ambiguous. V was shortened by 0 bases and J by 0 bases, with 11 bases between the two germline ends. CDR1 and CDR2 (germline): LGHNA, YSLEER. The CDR3 loop spans 16 amino acids. The DNA for the CDR3 is TGCGCCAGCAGCCAAGACAGCCTAAGCATGAACACTGAAGCTTTCTTT. Its translation: CASSQDSLSMNTEAFF.

Regarding this clonotype: A much larger clonotype is one base distant, so this may be a read error. As the CDR3 is not closed by the conserved phenylalanine or tryptophan, this likely results from a read error. The chain combines TRBV4-2 with TRBJ2-3; D could derive from TRBD1 or TRBD2 (6 bases each). The length of the CDR3 is 15 residues. Trimming pared 3 bases from V and 4 bases from J, leaving 14 bases between. The germline V gene has CDR1 LGHNA and CDR2 YNFKEQ. Here the CDR3 DNA reads TGTGCCAGCAGCCATCCGGGGGCTAGTGCAGATACGCAGTATCTT. Protein sequence: CASSHPGASADTQYL.

This clonotype was counted ten times or more. The CDR3 DNA reads as TGTGCCAGCAGCGCCGGACGGAGCTACGAGCAGTACTTC. It codes for CASSAGRSYEQYF. This chain connects TRBV7-9 to TRBJ2-7; no clear D gene. Germline CDR1 reads SEHNR; CDR2 reads FQNEAQ (reference sequence). The CDR3 contains 13 residues. V lost 5 bases, J lost 3 bases, and 11 bases lay in between.

This clonotype was detected ten times or more. V gene TRBV4-1 combines with J gene TRBJ2-3; 13 bases agree with TRBD2. V was clipped by 8 bases and J by 4 bases; unmatched bases: 6. The CDR3 consists of 15 residues. CDR1 is MGHRA, CDR2 YSYEKL, per germline. Written as DNA, the CDR3 is TGCGCCAGCTCCGGACTAGCGGGAGAGCCAGATACGCAGTATTTT. Its translation is CASSGLAGEPDTQYF.

This chain connects TRBV20-1 to TRBJ1-1; no definite D call. V shed 0 bases and J shed 1 base, with 9 bases lying between them. Germline CDR1 and CDR2: DFQATT and SNEGSKA (reference sequence). The CDR3 sequence is 14 residues long. The CDR3 DNA reads as TGCAGTGCTAGAGATATGCACGAGAACACTGAAGCTTTCTTT. It codes for CSARDMHENTEAFF.

This clonotype was counted ten times or more. The chain recombines TRBV7-9 with TRBJ1-6, with 7 bases that match TRBD1. Germline CDR1 reads SEHNR; CDR2 reads FQNEAQ (reference sequence). This CDR3 comprises 15 residues. Trimming cost V 5 bases and J 8 bases; bases outside gene matches: 9. This CDR3 reads CASSPATGPYSPLHF. The CDR3 DNA follows: TGTGCCAGCAGCCCGGCGACAGGGCCCTATTCACCCCTCCACTTT.

This clonotype was seen repeatedly, ten times or more. V and J are TRBV9 and TRBJ2-5, with unresolved D. The length of the CDR3 is 15 residues. V lost 4 bases, J lost 5 bases, and 18 bases lay in between. From germline, CDR1 is SGDLS and CDR2 YYNGEE. The CDR3 sequence is CASSPRPGLRETQYF. The CDR3, as DNA: TGTGCCAGCAGCCCCAGGCCAGGCCTAAGGGAGACCCAGTACTTC.

This clonotype was seen at least ten times. This chain connects TRBV5-1 to TRBJ2-3, with TRBD2 matching 10 bases. The germline gives CDR1 SGHRS, CDR2 YFSETQ. Trimming cost V 3 bases and J 3 bases; bases outside gene matches: 4. The CDR3 runs 15 residues. Written as DNA, the CDR3 is TGCGCCAGCAGCTCCGGGACTAGCGAGACAGATACGCAGTATTTT. Protein: CASSSGTSETDTQYF.

The sample holds a few counts of this clonotype. This sequence joins TRBV6-2 or TRBV6-3 and TRBJ2-3; D not resolved. Germline CDR1 and CDR2: MNHEY and SVGEGT. CDR3 length equals 15 residues. Trimming pared 4 bases from V and 4 bases from J, leaving 15 bases between. The CDR3: CASSSPDQAPDTQYF. CDR3 DNA: TGTGCCAGCAGTTCCCCGGACCAAGCCCCAGATACGCAGTATTTT.

The chain has TRBV12-3 or TRBV12-4 and TRBJ1-4, with D uncertain. Deletions cut 4 bases from V and 10 bases from J, with 7 bases between. CDR3 length: 11 residues. CDR3 amino acids: CASSSWGKLFF. The CDR3 region has the DNA TGTGCCAGCAGTTCCTGGGGAAAACTGTTTTTT.

This clonotype was recorded many times. The rearrangement links TRBV7-2 to TRBJ2-3, with 9 bases aligning to TRBD2. J was trimmed by 1 base and V by 1 base; bases with no gene match: 3. The CDR3 loop spans 16 amino acids. CDR1 is SGHTA and CDR2 is FQGNSA in the germline V gene. The CDR3 loop is CASSLDPSGGTDTQYF. As DNA, the CDR3 is TGTGCCAGCAGCTTAGATCCTAGCGGGGGCACAGATACGCAGTATTTT.

Regarding this clonotype: The junction and the germline gene differ at one end; a read error may be behind it. The rearrangement links TRBV11-2 to TRBJ2-5; D unclear. CDR1 and CDR2 (germline): SGHAT, FQNNGV. This CDR3 has 14 amino acids. Written as DNA, the CDR3 is TGTGCCAGCAGCTTCGAGCTCAACCCCCGGACCCAGGACTTC. Translating it yields CASSFELNPRTQDF.

This clonotype was seen a handful of times. The chain recombines TRBV27 with TRBJ2-7; D unresolved. Germline V gives CDR1 MNHEY, CDR2 SMNVEV (reference sequence). The length of the CDR3 is 13 residues. Trimming removed 5 bases from V and 4 bases from J, with 12 bases in between. CDR3 DNA sequence: TGTGCCAGCAGTCTCACGCTCCCGTACGAGCAGTACTTC. This codes for CASSLTLPYEQYF.

The sample holds many counts of this clonotype. The rearrangement joins TRBV10-3 to TRBJ2-7; D may be TRBD1 (6 bases). The CDR3 contains 13 residues. The germline V gene encodes CDR1 ENHRY and CDR2 SYGVKD. The V and J ends lost 8 bases and 4 bases respectively, with 15 bases between them. The CDR3: CAILYEQGYEQYF. As DNA, the CDR3 is TGTGCCATCCTTTACGAACAGGGTTACGAGCAGTACTTC.

This clonotype was observed at least ten times. This chain uses TRBV30 with TRBJ1-5; TRBD1 matches at 11 bases. The CDR3 has 16 residues. The germline gives CDR1 GTSNPN, CDR2 SVGIG (reference sequence). Germline trimming cut 2 bases from V and 2 bases from J; bases unmatched to any gene: 5. The CDR3 nucleotides are TGTGCCTGGAGTACCGGACAGGGGGCAGGCAATCAGCCCCAGCATTTT. It translates to CAWSTGQGAGNQPQHF.

As for this clonotype: This may come from a read error, since a much larger clone is one base off. V is TRBV7-9 and J is TRBJ2-3, with TRBD2 matching over 13 bases. Germline V gene lookup returns CDR1 SEHNR and CDR2 FQNEAQ (reference sequence). The CDR3 has 16 amino acids. The CDR3: CACRLTSGGKADTQYF. As DNA, the CDR3 is TGTGCCTGCAGGCTGACTAGCGGGGGGAAGGCAGATACGCAGTATTTT.

This clonotype was picked up many times. V gene TRBV9 combines with J gene TRBJ1-1, with a possible D match to TRBD1 (6 bases). This CDR3 contains 13 residues. V was trimmed by 3 bases and J by 8 bases, leaving 14 bases between them. Germline V gene data show CDR1 as SGDLS and CDR2 as YYNGEE. The CDR3 nucleotides read TGTGCCAGCAGCGCTAGGACAGAAGGGGAAGCTTTCTTT. It encodes CASSARTEGEAFF. The full variable domain, in which reference TRBV9 and TRBJ1-1 provide the parts outside the CDR3, is DSGVTQTPKHLITATGQRVTLRCSPRSGDLSVYWYQQSLDQGLQFLIQYYNGEERAKGNILERFSAQQFPDLHSELNLSSLELGDSALYFCASSARTEGEAFFGQGTRLTVV.

This rearrangement joins TRBV7-9 to TRBJ2-7; D is tentatively TRBD1 or TRBD2 (7 bases each). The CDR3 is 14 amino acids. Per germline, CDR1 SEHNR and CDR2 FQNEAQ (reference sequence). V lost 9 bases and J lost 4, with 19 bases in between. The DNA for the CDR3 is TGTGCCAGTATAAGCGGGACAGAAGTATACGAGCAGTACTTC. It translates to CASISGTEVYEQYF.

This clonotype was found a few times. The chain couples TRBV11-2 to TRBJ2-7; D not resolved. This CDR3 region has 16 residues. Germline CDR1 is SGHAT and CDR2 is FQNNGV. The V and J ends lost 2 bases and 0 bases respectively, with 14 bases between them. DNA for the CDR3: TGTGCCAGCAGCTTAATTGACGGTGTCCCCTCCTACGAGCAGTACTTC. Translating it yields CASSLIDGVPSYEQYF.

The CDR3 nucleotides read TGTGCCAGCAGCTCCAAATTCGGGACAGGGGTACGAGAGACCCAGTACTTC. It yields the protein CASSSKFGTGVRETQYF. The chain uses TRBV13 and TRBJ2-5, with 10 positions matching TRBD1. Germline CDR1 reads PRHDT; CDR2 reads FYEKMQ (reference sequence). The CDR3 extends over 17 amino acids. V lost 4 bases to trimming and J lost 4 bases; unmatched junction nucleotides: 12. Supplemented by reference TRBV13 and TRBJ2-5, the full variable domain reads AAGVIQSPRHLIKEKRETATLKCYPIPRHDTVYWYQQGPGQDPQFLISFYEKMQSDKGSIPDRFSAQQFSDYHSELNMSSLELGDSALYFCASSSKFGTGVRETQYFGPGTRLLVL.

Ten or more counts support this clonotype. V gene TRBV28 combines with J gene TRBJ2-5, with TRBD1 as a possible D gene (6 bases). This CDR3 has 16 amino acids. Germline V CDR1 and CDR2: MDHEN, SYDVKM. V was shortened by 5 bases and J by 2 bases, with 18 bases between the two germline ends. The CDR3 region is CASSPGVGTPQETQYF. DNA of the CDR3: TGTGCCAGCAGTCCAGGGGTAGGGACCCCACAAGAGACCCAGTACTTC.

Of note for this clonotype: This may come from a read error, since a much larger clone is one base off. CDR3 DNA: TGTGCCATCAGTGAGAGAGGGGACAGGGGGCCCCAGCATTTT. Translation: CAISERGDRGPQHF. The rearrangement links TRBV10-3 to TRBJ1-5; 10 nucleotides match TRBD1. The germline V gene has CDR1 ENHRY and CDR2 SYGVKD. Trimming took 2 bases from V and 9 from J; bases not matched to a gene: 4. The CDR3 sequence is 14 residues long.

Note on this clonotype: Just one base apart from a much larger clone, this may be a read error. The rearrangement links TRBV6-5 to TRBJ1-1, with D unresolved. The length of the CDR3 is 12 residues. With 0 bases removed from V and 10 bases from J, the gap between germline ends came to 9 bases. In germline, CDR1 is MNHEY, CDR2 SVGAGI. CDR3 amino acids: CASSYSGSGAFF. CDR3 DNA sequence: TGTGCCAGCAGTTACTCAGGGAGTGGAGCTTTCTTT.

Comment on this clonotype: At one end, the junction sequence differs from germline, possibly due to a read error. The chain carries TRBV11-2 and TRBJ2-5; weak D call: TRBD2 (6 bases). Germline CDR1 SGHAT, CDR2 FQNNGV. The CDR3 contains 14 residues. The CDR3 DNA reads as TGTGCCAGCATCCCCTTTTCGGGGGAGGTGACCCAGCACTTC. Encoded protein: CASIPFSGEVTQHF.

This clonotype was picked up many times. The chain links TRBV7-9 to TRBJ2-5; D gene unclear. Trimming left V 5 bases short and J 2 bases short, with 12 bases between. Germline V gene sequence: CDR1 SEHNR, CDR2 FQNEAQ (reference sequence). CDR3 size: 14 residues. This CDR3 reads CASSARAEQETQYF. CDR3 nucleotides: TGTGCCAGCAGCGCCCGAGCAGAACAAGAGACCCAGTACTTC.

This clonotype was found many times. This chain connects TRBV4-2 to TRBJ2-5; the D gene is possibly TRBD2 (6 bases). Per germline, CDR1 LGHNA and CDR2 YNFKEQ. CDR3 size: 16 residues. The V gene lost 1 base and the J gene lost 5 bases, with 17 bases spanning the gap. The CDR3 DNA reads TGTGCCAGCAGCCAAGTTCTGGAGGGCCTATCCGAGACCCAGTACTTC. This encodes CASSQVLEGLSETQYF.

This clonotype occurred many times. This chain joins TRBV19 and TRBJ2-3, with D perhaps matching TRBD1 (7 bases). Germline V CDR1 and CDR2: LNHDA, SQIVND (reference sequence). This CDR3 comprises 15 residues. Trimming removed 3 bases from V and 2 bases from J, with 12 bases in between. CDR3 protein: CASSIGGQYTDTQYF. The CDR3 DNA reads TGTGCCAGTAGTATCGGGGGACAGTACACAGATACGCAGTATTTT. The entire variable domain, with the rest obtained from reference TRBV19 and TRBJ2-3, is as follows: DGGITQSPKYLFRKEGQNVTLSCEQNLNHDAMYWYRQDPGQGLRLIYYSQIVNDFQKGDIAEGYSVSREKKESFPLTVTSAQKNPTAFYLCASSIGGQYTDTQYFGPGTRLTVL.

This clonotype was seen repeatedly, ten times or more. This sequence joins TRBV7-9 and TRBJ2-6; D is perhaps TRBD1 or TRBD2 (5 bases each). The ends were cut back, 3 bases at V and 0 bases at J, with 27 bases in the middle. In germline, CDR1 is SEHNR, CDR2 FQNEAQ (reference sequence). This CDR3 is built from 22 residues. CDR3 in amino acids: CASSFSGYETGKDSSGANVLTF. CDR3 nucleotide sequence: TGTGCCAGCAGCTTCAGCGGTTACGAAACAGGAAAAGACAGCTCTGGGGCCAACGTCCTGACTTTC. The variable domain in full, with the rest retrieved from reference TRBV7-9 and TRBJ2-6, is DTGVSQNPRHKITKRGQNVTFRCDPISEHNRLYWYRQTLGQGPEFLTYFQNEAQLEKSRLLSDRFSAERPKGSFSTLEIQRTEQGDSAMYLCASSFSGYETGKDSSGANVLTFGAGSRLTVL.

J is TRBJ2-1 and V is TRBV7-9; the D is unclear. Per the germline V gene, CDR1 is SEHNR and CDR2 is FQNEAQ (reference sequence). Trimming stripped 2 bases from V and 5 bases from J, with 16 bases between. CDR3 length: 16 amino acids. The CDR3 nucleotides read TGTGCCAGCAGCTTACCTTTCTTGGTCAGAGACAATGAGCAGTTCTTC. Amino acids: CASSLPFLVRDNEQFF.